The source of this T cell receptor (beta chain) is a study of T cells after yellow fever vaccination. A 5'RACE template-switching step, the method used to make TCR cDNA, added a universal primer site and UMIs. TCRdb processed the 5' RACE reads anew with MiXCR; each CDR3 protein has one entry. The sample gives some 500,000 distinct CDR3 sequences, approximately 13% of which show up once; 11% to 15% is in the top ten. Study outcomes and limitations: Subsequent to the booster, the majority of primary-vaccination clones reappeared (under 98% CD4, more than 70% CD8). Clonotypes found in both CD4 and CD8 compartments made up a small share.

The ends were cut back, 7 bases at V and 1 base at J, with 17 bases in the middle. The CDR3 contains 15 residues. The germline V gene has CDR1 SGHAT and CDR2 FQNNGV. This clonotype has only a few counts. Its antigen is unidentified. The chain couples TRBV11-2 to TRBJ2-7; D is undetermined. This receptor was identified in a man aged 25-45 years who received the YFV17D yellow fever vaccine. The sequencing here drew on PBMCs, taken on the day of the yellow fever booster vaccination. CDR3 nucleotides: TGTGCCAGCACCCCGACAAGCCAAATTTCCTACGAGCAGTACTTC. Protein sequence: CASTPTSQISYEQYF. Full variable domain (outside the CDR3, taken from reference TRBV11-2 and TRBJ2-7): EAGVAQSPRYKIIEKRQSVAFWCNPISGHATLYWYQQILGQGPKLLIQFQNNGVVDDSQLPKDRFSAERLKGVDSTLKIQPAKLEDSAVYLCASTPTSQISYEQYFGPGTRLTVT.